This paragraph covers one T cell receptor beta chain sequence. These data belong to a study of blood T cell repertoires in COVID-19. On the study more broadly: Sites in the United States, Italy and Spain provided acute and convalescent COVID-19 samples. The analysed material was cDNA or gDNA that came from T cells, B-cell-depleted T cells, or PBMCs.

Profiled with immunoSEQ multiplex PCR; TCRdb holds only in-frame clones, not every one. The sample gives 160,000 or so clones, about four fifths of which show up once; around 13% is in the top ten. The V and J ends lost 4 bases and 4 bases respectively, with 18 bases between them. CDR1 is KGHDR and CDR2 is SFDVKD in the germline V gene. This CDR3 is built from 16 residues. Sequencing was performed on peripheral blood. The sequence was obtained from a woman older than 75 with acute or convalescent COVID-19. The V call is TRBV24-1, the J call TRBJ1-2; D perhaps matches TRBD1 (6 bases). The DNA of the CDR3 is TGTGCCACCAGTGACTCCTCCGGGACACTTTCCTATGGCTACACCTTC. It specifies CATSDSSGTLSYGYTF.